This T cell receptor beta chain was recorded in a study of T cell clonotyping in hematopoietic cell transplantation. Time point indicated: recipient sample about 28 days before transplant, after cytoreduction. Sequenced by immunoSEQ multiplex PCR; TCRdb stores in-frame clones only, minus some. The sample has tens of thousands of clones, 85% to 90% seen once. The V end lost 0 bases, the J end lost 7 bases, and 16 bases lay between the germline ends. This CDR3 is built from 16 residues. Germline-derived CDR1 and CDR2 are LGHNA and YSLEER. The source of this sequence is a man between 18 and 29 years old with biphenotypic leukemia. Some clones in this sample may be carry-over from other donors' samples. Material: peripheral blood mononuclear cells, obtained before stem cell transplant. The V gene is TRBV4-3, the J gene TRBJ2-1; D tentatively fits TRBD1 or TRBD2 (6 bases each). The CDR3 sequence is CASSQDGTGGLNEQFF. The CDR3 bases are TGCGCCAGCAGCCAAGACGGGACTGGGGGGCTGAATGAGCAGTTCTTC.